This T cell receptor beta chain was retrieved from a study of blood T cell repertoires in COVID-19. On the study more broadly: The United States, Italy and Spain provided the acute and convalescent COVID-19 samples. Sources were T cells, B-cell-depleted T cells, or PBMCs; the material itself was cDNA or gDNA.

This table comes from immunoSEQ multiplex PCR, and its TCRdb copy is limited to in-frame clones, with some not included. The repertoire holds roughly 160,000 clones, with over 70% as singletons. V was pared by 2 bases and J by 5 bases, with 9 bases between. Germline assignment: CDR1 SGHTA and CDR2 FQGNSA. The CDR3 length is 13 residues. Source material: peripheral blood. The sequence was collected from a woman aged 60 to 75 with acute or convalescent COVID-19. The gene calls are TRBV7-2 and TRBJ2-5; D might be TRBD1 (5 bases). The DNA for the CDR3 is TGTGCCAGCAGCTTACCAGGGCTGGAGACCCAGTACTTC. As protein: CASSLPGLETQYF.